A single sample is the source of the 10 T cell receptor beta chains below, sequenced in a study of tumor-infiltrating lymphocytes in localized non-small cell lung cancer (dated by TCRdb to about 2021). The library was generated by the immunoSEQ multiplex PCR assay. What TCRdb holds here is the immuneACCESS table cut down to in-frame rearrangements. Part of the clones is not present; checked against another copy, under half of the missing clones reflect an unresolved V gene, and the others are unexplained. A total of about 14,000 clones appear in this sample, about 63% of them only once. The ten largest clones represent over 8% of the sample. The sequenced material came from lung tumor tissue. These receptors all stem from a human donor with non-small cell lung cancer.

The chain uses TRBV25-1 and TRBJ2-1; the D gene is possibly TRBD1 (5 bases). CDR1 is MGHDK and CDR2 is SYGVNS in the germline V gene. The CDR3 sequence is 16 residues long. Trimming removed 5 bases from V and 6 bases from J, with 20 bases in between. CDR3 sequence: CASSFTGAQMGNEQFF. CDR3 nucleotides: TGTGCCAGCAGTTTCACAGGAGCCCAGATGGGCAATGAGCAGTTCTTC. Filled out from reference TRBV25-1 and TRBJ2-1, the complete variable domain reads EADIYQTPRYLVIGTGKKITLECSQTMGHDKMYWYQQDPGMELHLIHYSYGVNSTEKGDLSSESTVSRIRTEHFPLTLESARPSHTSQYLCASSFTGAQMGNEQFFGPGTRLTVL.

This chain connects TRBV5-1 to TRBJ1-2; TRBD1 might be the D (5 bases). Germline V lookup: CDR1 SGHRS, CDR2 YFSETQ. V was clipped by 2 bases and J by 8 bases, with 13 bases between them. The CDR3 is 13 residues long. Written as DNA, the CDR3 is TGCGCCAGCAGCTTAGGAGGGCGACAGGGCTACACCTTC. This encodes CASSLGGRQGYTF.

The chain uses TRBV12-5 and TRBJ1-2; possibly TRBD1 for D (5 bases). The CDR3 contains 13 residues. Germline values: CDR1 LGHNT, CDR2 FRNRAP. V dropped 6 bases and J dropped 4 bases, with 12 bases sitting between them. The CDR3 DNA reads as TGTGCTAGTGGGCGGGACTCCGGCTATGGCTACACCTTC. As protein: CASGRDSGYGYTF.

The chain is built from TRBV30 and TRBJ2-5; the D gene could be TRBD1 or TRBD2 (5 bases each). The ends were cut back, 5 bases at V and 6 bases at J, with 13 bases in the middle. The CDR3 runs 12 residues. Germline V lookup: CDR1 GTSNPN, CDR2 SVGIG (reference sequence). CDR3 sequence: CAWRDPPQTQYF. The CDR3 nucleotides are TGTGCCTGGCGGGACCCCCCGCAGACCCAGTACTTC. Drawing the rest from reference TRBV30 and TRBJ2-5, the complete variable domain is SQTIHQWPATLVQPVGSPLSLECTVEGTSNPNLYWYRQAAGRGLQLLFYSVGIGQISSEVPQNLSASRPQDRQFILSSKKLLLSDSGFYLCAWRDPPQTQYFGPGTRLLVL.

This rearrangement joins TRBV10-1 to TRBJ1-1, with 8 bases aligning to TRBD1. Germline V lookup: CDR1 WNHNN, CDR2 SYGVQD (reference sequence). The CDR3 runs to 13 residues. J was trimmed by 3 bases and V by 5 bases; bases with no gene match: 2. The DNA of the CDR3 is TGCGCCAGCAGTATACAGGGGGACACTGAAGCTTTCTTT. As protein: CASSIQGDTEAFF.

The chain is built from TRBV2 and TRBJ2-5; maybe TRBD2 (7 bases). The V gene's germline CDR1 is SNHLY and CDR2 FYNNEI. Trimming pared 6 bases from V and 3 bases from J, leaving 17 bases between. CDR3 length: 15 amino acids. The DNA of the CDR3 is TGTGCCAGCAGGCTGGGGGGGCAGAAAAAAGAGACCCAGTACTTC. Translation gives CASRLGGQKKETQYF.

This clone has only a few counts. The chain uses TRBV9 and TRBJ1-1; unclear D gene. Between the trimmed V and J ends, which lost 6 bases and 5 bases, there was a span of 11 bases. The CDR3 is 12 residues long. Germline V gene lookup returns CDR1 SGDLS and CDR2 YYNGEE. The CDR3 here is CASMGSGTEAFF. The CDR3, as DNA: TGTGCCAGCATGGGGTCTGGGACTGAAGCTTTCTTT.

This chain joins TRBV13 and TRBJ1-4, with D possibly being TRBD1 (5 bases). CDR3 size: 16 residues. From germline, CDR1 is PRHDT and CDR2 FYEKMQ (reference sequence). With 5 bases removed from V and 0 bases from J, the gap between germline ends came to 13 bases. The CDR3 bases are TGTGCCAGCAGCCTCTGGGACGGCGCAACTAATGAAAAACTGTTTTTT. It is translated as CASSLWDGATNEKLFF.

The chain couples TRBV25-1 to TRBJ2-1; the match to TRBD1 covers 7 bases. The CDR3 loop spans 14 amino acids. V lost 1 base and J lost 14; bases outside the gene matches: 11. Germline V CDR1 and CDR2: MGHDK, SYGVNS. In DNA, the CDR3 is TGTGCCAGCAGTGAATTTGAAGGGGGCGTGTTGAAGTTCTTC. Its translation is CASSEFEGGVLKFF.

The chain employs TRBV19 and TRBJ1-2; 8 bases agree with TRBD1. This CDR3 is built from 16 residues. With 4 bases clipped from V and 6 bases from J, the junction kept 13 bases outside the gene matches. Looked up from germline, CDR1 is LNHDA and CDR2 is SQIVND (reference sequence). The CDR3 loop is CASSNQGATSQNGYTF. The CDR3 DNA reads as TGTGCCAGTAGTAATCAGGGGGCGACTTCCCAGAATGGCTACACCTTC.